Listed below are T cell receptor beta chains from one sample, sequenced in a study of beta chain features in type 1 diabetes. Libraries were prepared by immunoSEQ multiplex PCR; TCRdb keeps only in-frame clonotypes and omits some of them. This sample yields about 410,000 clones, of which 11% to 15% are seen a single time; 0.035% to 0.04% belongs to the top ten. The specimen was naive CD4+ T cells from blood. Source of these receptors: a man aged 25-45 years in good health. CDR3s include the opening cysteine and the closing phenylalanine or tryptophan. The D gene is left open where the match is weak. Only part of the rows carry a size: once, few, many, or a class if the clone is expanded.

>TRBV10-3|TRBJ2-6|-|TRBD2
TGTGCCATCAGTGGCGGGGGCTCTGGGGCCAACGTCCTGACTTTC
CAISGGGSGANVLTF
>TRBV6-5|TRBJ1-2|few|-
TGTGCCAGCAGTTACTCGAATCGGTATGGCTACACCTTC
CASSYSNRYGYTF
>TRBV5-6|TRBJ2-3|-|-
TGTGCCAGCAGCTTGAATCCGTACACAGATACGCAGTATTTT
CASSLNPYTDTQYF
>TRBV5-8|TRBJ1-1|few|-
TGTGCCAGCAGCTTGCTTCCGAACACTGAAGCTTTCTTT
CASSLLPNTEAFF
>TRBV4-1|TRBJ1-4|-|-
TGCGCCAGCAGCCAAGTTCGTATTGAAAAACTGTTTTTT
CASSQVRIEKLFF
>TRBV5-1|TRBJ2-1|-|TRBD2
TGCGCCAGCAGCATCAGTAGCGGGAGCTCTGGCAATGAGCAGTTCTTC
CASSISSGSSGNEQFF
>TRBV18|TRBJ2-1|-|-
TGTGCCAGCTCACCGGTCTACAATGAGCAGTTCTTC
CASSPVYNEQFF
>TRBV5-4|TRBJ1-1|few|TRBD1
TGTGCCAGCAGCGGGACAGGGGGAATCACTGAAGCTTTCTTT
CASSGTGGITEAFF
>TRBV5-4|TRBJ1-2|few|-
TGTGCCAGCAGCTTGCCAGCGGACGCTAACTATGGCTACACCTTC
CASSLPADANYGYTF
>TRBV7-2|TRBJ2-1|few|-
TGTGCCAGCAGCTCTACCCTTCCCTCCTACAATGAGCAGTTCTTC
CASSSTLPSYNEQFF
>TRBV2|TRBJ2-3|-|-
TGTGCCAGCAGCCAACTAGAGCGTACGCAGTATTTT
CASSQLERTQYF
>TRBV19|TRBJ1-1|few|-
TGTGCCAGTAGTATTACGGAGTTGAACACTGAAGCTTTCTTT
CASSITELNTEAFF
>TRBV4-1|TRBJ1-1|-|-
TGCGCCAGCAGCCAAGATGGGCGAATAAGGGCTGAAGCTTTCTTT
CASSQDGRIRAEAFF
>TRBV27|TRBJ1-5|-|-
TGTGCCAGCAGTAATAATGGTCAGCCCCAGCATTTT
CASSNNGQPQHF
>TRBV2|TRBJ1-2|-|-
TGTGCCAGCAGTGCGAGGGCAGGGATGAACTATGGCTACACCTTC
CASSARAGMNYGYTF
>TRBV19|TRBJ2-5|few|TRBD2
TGTGCCAGTAGTATATTACTCGCGGGGGGCCAAGAGACCCAGTACTTC
CASSILLAGGQETQYF
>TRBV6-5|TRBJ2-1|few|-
TGTGCCAGCAGTTACTCTCGAAATGAGCAGTTCTTC
CASSYSRNEQFF
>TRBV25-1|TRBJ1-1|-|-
TGTGCCAGCAGTGACGGGCGCACTGAAGCTTTCTTT
CASSDGRTEAFF
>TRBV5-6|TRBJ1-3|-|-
TGTGCCAGCAGCTTGGTGGGGACTGGAAACACCATATATTTT
CASSLVGTGNTIYF
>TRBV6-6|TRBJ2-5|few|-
TGTGCCAGCACCAAATACGTCCAAGCAACCGAAGAGACCCAGTACTTC
CASTKYVQATEETQYF
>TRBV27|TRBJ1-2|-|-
TGTGCCAGCAGTCCAAGCCGGACAGCTAACTATGGCTACACCTTC
CASSPSRTANYGYTF
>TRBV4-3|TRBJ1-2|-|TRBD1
TGCGCCAGCAGCCCCGCTCAGGGGGCGGGCTACACCTTC
CASSPAQGAGYTF
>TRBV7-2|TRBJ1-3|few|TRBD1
TGTGCCAGCAGCCCACAGGGGACCTCTGGAAACACCATATATTTT
CASSPQGTSGNTIYF
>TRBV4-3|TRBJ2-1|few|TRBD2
TGCGCCAGCAGCCAAGATAGCCCGGGACTAGCGGCCATCAATGAGCAGTTCTTC
CASSQDSPGLAAINEQFF
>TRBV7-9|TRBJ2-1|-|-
TGTGCCAGCAGCCCTAGGGGGAACTCCTACAATGAGCAGTTCTTC
CASSPRGNSYNEQFF
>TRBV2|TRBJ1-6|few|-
TGTGCCAGCAAGCCCACCTATAATTCACCCCTCCACTTT
CASKPTYNSPLHF
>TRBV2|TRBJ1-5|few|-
TGTGCCAGCAGAAGAGATAGCAATCAGCCCCAGCATTTT
CASRRDSNQPQHF
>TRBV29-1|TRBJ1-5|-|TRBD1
TGCAGCGCGGGGACAGTCAATCAGCCCCAGCATTTT
CSAGTVNQPQHF
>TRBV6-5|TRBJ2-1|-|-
TGTGCCAGCAGTTCTACAGGTCTCAATGAGCAGTTCTTC
CASSSTGLNEQFF
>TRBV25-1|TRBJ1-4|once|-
TGTGCCAGCAGTGACAGGGGTAGGGAAAAACTGTTTTTT
CASSDRGREKLFF
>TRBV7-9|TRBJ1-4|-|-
TGTGCCAGCAGCTTCCAGGGAAGGGCAACTAATGAAAAACTGTTTTTT
CASSFQGRATNEKLFF
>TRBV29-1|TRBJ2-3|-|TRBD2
TGCAGCGTTGATAAGCGGGGGAGCACAGATACGCAGTATTTT
CSVDKRGSTDTQYF
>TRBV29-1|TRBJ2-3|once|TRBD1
TGCTGCGGGATCGGGACAGGGTTTAGCACAGATACGCAGTATTTT
CCGIGTGFSTDTQYF
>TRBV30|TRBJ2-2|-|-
TGTGCCTGGAGGTCAGGCACCGGGGAGCTGTTTTTT
CAWRSGTGELFF
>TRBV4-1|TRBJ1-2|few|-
TGCGCCAGCAGGGACCGAGCAAGTAGATATGGCTACACCTTC
CASRDRASRYGYTF
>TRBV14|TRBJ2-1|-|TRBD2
TGTGCCAGCAGCCAAAAATTTGCGGGAGGCCCCAGTTGGTCCTACTATGAGCAGTTCTTC
CASSQKFAGGPSWSYYEQFF
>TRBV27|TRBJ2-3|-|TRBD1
TGTGCCAGCCGAAATCGGCGGACAGGTACAGATACGCAGTATTTT
CASRNRRTGTDTQYF
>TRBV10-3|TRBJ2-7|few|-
TGTGCCATCAGTGAGCCAGGGGAGACCTACGAGCAGTACTTC
CAISEPGETYEQYF
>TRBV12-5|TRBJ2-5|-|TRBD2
TGTGCTAGTGGCTTATATAGCGGGTCCCCCGGAGAGACCCAGTACTTC
CASGLYSGSPGETQYF
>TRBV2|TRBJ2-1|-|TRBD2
TGTGCCAGCAGTGAAGCCCTACTCAGACTAGCAGGCTACAATGAGCAGTTCTTC
CASSEALLRLAGYNEQFF
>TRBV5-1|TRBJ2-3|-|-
TGCGCCAGCAGCTTGGTTAGCGGCACAGATACGCAGTATTTT
CASSLVSGTDTQYF
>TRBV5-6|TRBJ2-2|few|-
TGTGCCAGCAGCTTGTTACAGGGTCTTGGCACCGGGGAGCTGTTTTTT
CASSLLQGLGTGELFF
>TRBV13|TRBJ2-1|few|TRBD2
TGTGCCAGCAGCTATCGCATCCGGGACTACGTTTACAATGAGCAGTTCTTC
CASSYRIRDYVYNEQFF
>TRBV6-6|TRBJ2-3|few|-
TGTGCCAGCAGTTACGCAGGTCCAGGAGATACGCAGTATTTT
CASSYAGPGDTQYF
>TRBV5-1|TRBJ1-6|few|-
TGCGCCAGCAGCACGACAGCGAGCAATTCACCCCTCCACTTT
CASSTTASNSPLHF
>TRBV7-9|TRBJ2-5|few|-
TGTGCCAGCAGCTCCTCCGGGACAAACCAAGAGACCCAGTACTTC
CASSSSGTNQETQYF
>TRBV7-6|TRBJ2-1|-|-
TGTGCCAGCAGCTTAGTAGTTGACAATGAGCAGTTCTTC
CASSLVVDNEQFF
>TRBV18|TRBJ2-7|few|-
TGTGCCAGCTCACCCCCGGACAGACACTACGAGCAGTACTTC
CASSPPDRHYEQYF
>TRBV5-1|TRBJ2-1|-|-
TGCGCCAGCAGCTTGGCCGGGGCAGCCAATGAGCAGTTCTTC
CASSLAGAANEQFF
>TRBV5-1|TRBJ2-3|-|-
TGCGCCAGCACCCCTAGCGTACCGAGCACAGATACGCAGTATTTT
CASTPSVPSTDTQYF
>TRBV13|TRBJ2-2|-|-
TGTGCCAGCAGCCCGGTCGCGAACACCGGGGAGCTGTTTTTT
CASSPVANTGELFF
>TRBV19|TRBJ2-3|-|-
TGTGCCAGTAGTAGGGACATTAGCACAGATACGCAGTATTTT
CASSRDISTDTQYF
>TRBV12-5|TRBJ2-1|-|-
TGTGCTAGTGGTTTGTGGGTATCAGGGAGCGATGAGCAGTTCTTC
CASGLWVSGSDEQFF
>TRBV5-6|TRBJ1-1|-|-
TGTGCCAGCACCGAGTTGACAGTGAACACTGAAGCTTTCTTT
CASTELTVNTEAFF
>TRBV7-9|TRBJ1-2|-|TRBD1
TGTGCCAGCAGCGCTACCGGGACAGGTGGTTATGGCTACACCTTC
CASSATGTGGYGYTF
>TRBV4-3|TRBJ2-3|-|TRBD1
TGCGCCAGCAGCCTGTGGACAGGGCCAGATACGCAGTATTTT
CASSLWTGPDTQYF
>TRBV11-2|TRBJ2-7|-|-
TGTGCCAGCAGCTTAGATTACGAGCAGTACTTC
CASSLDYEQYF